Described below is a single T cell receptor (beta chain) sequence and its context. Its cognate antigen has yet to be identified. One base away there is no much larger clone; base qualities are not given. The sample is drawn from a study of neurological immune-mediated disorders (dated by TCRdb to between 2018 and 2021). For the wider study: The study compared peripheral blood TCR-beta repertoires of HTLV-I-associated myelopathy (HAM/TSP) patients, multiple sclerosis patients and healthy controls using UMI-based sequencing. Longitudinal samples, technical triplicates and paired sorted CD4+ and CD8+ T-cell subsets, alongside PBMC samples, were included among the approximately 110 TCR-beta libraries. The cohort comprised 68 subjects: some 15 HAM/TSP patients, some 35 multiple sclerosis patients and around 20 healthy controls. On the study overall, not on this receptor specifically: The highest TCR clonal expansion was observed in HAM/TSP patients, whereas the lowest was observed in MS patients, even when compared with healthy controls. Across subjects, expanded clones never shared an identical CDR3 amino acid sequence, which suggests that the TCR-beta repertoires in every group were private.

cDNA was synthesized by template-switch 5'RACE using a primer carrying a 10-nucleotide random unique molecular identifier by which each TCR transcript was tagged. Each sequencing run produced over 160 million TCR-beta sequences covering 15-18 subjects. The RNeasy kit was used to extract total RNA. The KAPA Real-time Library Amplification kit was used to amplify TCR-beta VDJ regions with primers targeting the TCR constant region and the 5'RACE anchor. Sample indexes and Illumina adaptors were added in a first PCR, and a second PCR then increased library yield. After Ampure bead purification, the TCR product of roughly 650 bp was size-selected on a 2% E-gel SizeSelection system. Before pooling, libraries had their quality checked on a Bioanalyzer, their concentration measured with Qubit, and their quantity determined with the Kapa Library Quantification kit. An Illumina HiSeq 2500 was used to sequence the libraries paired-end at 2 x 150 bp. To increase sequence diversity, about 25-31% phiX was spiked into each library pool. The study's own analysis went as follows. The quality-filtered reads were processed with the UMI-based MiGEC pipeline, whose error correction step removed more than 80% of the raw TCR sequences. VDJ genes were aligned to IMGT germline references, and clonotypes were defined by unique CDR3 amino acid sequence plus V-J genes. VDJtools evaluated clonal expansion, Shannon diversity and CDR3 relatedness (CalcPairwiseDistances, ClusterSamples); CLCbio workbench built phylogenetic trees. Clones with at least 8 unique UMIs were defined as expanded, with this threshold being based on coefficient-of-variation modelling across technical triplicates. TCRdb passed the public sequencing reads through fastp at Q25 and MiXCR, retaining productive beta sequences. Merged by CDR3 protein, the rows form single entries marked with the most common genes and DNA. The V and J calls and clone size are TCRdb's, not the authors'. The sample table shows 40,000 to 45,000 distinct CDR3 sequences, and 12% are seen once. The top ten clones comprise 0.95% to 1.5% of the sample.

The healthy controls were volunteers from a blood bank in Maryland, USA. Libraries from unsorted PBMCs were made from 2 million PBMCs kept in RNAlater at -80 degrees C until RNA extraction. PBMCs were separated from peripheral blood using Ficoll-Hypaque density gradient centrifugation and then cryopreserved in liquid nitrogen. This clonotype was sampled from a female donor in good health. The sequencing input was PBMCs.

The DNA sequence is given as TGTGCCAGCAGCCCCAAGCCGGGGGGGCAGTTCTTC. Its product reads: CASSPKPGGQFF. The V gene is TRBV11-2 and the J gene is TRBJ2-1; 7 central bases correspond to TRBD2. The germline V gene gives CDR1 as SGHAT and CDR2 as FQNNGV. Trimming takes 5 bases off V and 12 bases off J; junction bases not matched to a gene: 7. The CDR3 covers 12 residues, taking in both the cysteine and the phenylalanine. Of all the DNA, just the CDR3 is kept, 36 bases in frame from base 1.